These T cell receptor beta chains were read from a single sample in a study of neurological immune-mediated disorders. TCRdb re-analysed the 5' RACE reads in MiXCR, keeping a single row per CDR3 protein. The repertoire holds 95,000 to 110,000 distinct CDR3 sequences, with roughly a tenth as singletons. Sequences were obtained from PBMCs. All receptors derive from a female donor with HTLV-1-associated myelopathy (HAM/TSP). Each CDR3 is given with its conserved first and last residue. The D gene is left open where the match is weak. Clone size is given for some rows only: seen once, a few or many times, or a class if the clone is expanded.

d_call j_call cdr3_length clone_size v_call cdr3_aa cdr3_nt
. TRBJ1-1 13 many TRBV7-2 CASSPTPSTEAFF TGTGCCAGCAGCCCCACTCCAAGCACTGAAGCTTTCTTT
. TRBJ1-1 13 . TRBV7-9 CASLGQGRTEAFF TGTGCCAGCTTAGGGCAGGGGCGGACTGAAGCTTTCTTT
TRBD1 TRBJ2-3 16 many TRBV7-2 CASSLRFDRATDTQYF TGTGCCAGCAGTCTTAGGTTCGACAGGGCCACAGATACGCAGTATTTT
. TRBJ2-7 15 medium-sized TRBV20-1 CSARVPGRSTYEQYF TGCAGTGCTAGGGTACCGGGACGGTCAACCTACGAGCAGTACTTC
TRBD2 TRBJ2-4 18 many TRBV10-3 CAISEASGSNLAKNIQYF TGTGCCATCAGTGAGGCTAGCGGCTCAAACTTAGCCAAAAACATTCAGTACTTC
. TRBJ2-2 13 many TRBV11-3 CASSQRQTGELFF TGTGCCAGCAGTCAAAGACAGACCGGGGAGCTGTTTTTT
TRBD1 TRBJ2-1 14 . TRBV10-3 CASGGQGIYNEQFF TGTGCCAGCGGGGGACAGGGGATTTACAATGAGCAGTTCTTC
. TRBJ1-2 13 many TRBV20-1 CSASPVAAGGYTF TGCAGTGCTAGCCCGGTAGCGGCGGGTGGCTACACCTTC
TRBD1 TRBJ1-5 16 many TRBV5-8 CASSRRDSLANQPQHF TGTGCCAGCAGCAGACGGGACAGCTTAGCAAATCAGCCCCAGCATTTT
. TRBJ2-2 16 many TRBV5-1 CASSLEGSFPTGELFF TGCGCCAGCAGCTTGGAGGGTAGTTTCCCAACCGGGGAGCTGTTTTTT
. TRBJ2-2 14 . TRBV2 CASSPDPNTGELFF TGTGCCAGCAGCCCTGACCCCAACACCGGGGAGCTGTTTTTT
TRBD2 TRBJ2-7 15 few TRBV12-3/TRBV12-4 CASSSWQSGSYEQYF TGTGCCAGCAGTAGTTGGCAGAGCGGGAGCTACGAGCAGTACTTC
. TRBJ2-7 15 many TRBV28 CASRKDGASSYEQYF TGTGCCAGCAGAAAGGACGGGGCGAGCTCCTACGAGCAGTACTTC
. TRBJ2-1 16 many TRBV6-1 CASTTIAGWSYNEQFF TGTGCCAGCACCACGATAGCAGGGTGGTCCTACAATGAGCAGTTCTTC
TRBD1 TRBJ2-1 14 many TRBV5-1 CASSGGTGYNEQFF TGCGCCAGCAGCGGAGGGACAGGATACAATGAGCAGTTCTTC
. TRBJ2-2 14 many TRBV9 CASSARTGIGELFF TGTGCCAGCAGCGCCCGAACGGGTATTGGGGAGCTGTTTTTT
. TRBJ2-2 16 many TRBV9 CASSVASGPDTGELFF TGTGCCAGCAGCGTAGCAAGCGGACCAGACACCGGGGAGCTGTTTTTT
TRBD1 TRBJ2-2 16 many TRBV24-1 CATSVPGQNPTGELFF TGTGCCACCAGTGTCCCGGGACAGAATCCCACCGGGGAGCTGTTTTTT
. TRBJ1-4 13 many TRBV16 CASSQGTNEKLFF TGTGCCAGCAGCCAGGGAACTAATGAAAAACTGTTTTTT
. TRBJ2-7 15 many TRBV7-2 CASSLGAGTTYEQYF TGTGCCAGCAGCTTAGGGGCAGGGACAACCTACGAGCAGTACTTC
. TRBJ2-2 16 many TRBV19 CASRKDTGSGTGELFF TGTGCCAGTAGGAAAGATACGGGGAGCGGCACCGGGGAGCTGTTTTTT
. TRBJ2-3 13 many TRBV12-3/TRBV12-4 CASSPLVTDTQYF TGTGCCAGCAGCCCCCTAGTCACAGATACGCAGTATTTT
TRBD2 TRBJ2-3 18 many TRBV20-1 CSARDRQTSYYSTDTQYF TGCAGTGCTAGAGATAGACAGACTAGCTACTATAGCACAGATACGCAGTATTTT
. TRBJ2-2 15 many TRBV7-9 CASSLGQENTGELFF TGTGCCAGCAGCTTAGGACAGGAGAACACCGGGGAGCTGTTTTTT
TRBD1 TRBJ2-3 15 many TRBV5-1 CASSWSTGGEDTQYF TGCGCCAGCAGCTGGTCGACAGGGGGCGAAGATACGCAGTATTTT
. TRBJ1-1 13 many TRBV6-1 CASSKQGDGEAFF TGTGCCAGCAGTAAACAGGGAGATGGTGAAGCTTTCTTT
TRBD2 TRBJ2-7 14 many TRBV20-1 CSARPISGVHEQYF TGCAGTGCTAGGCCGATTAGCGGGGTCCACGAGCAGTACTTC
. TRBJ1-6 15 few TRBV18 CASSPTFKASSPLHF TGTGCCAGCTCACCAACCTTTAAAGCCAGCTCACCCCTCCACTTT
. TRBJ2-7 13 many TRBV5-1 CASSGSVSYEQYF TGCGCCAGCAGCGGTTCCGTCTCCTACGAGCAGTACTTC
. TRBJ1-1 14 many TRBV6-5 CASSYRVGDTEAFF TGTGCCAGCAGTTATAGGGTCGGGGACACTGAAGCTTTCTTT
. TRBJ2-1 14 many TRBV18 CASSPGPIYNEQFF TGTGCCAGCTCACCGGGCCCTATATACAATGAGCAGTTCTTC
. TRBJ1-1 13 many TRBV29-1 CSVEGPGTPEAFF TGCAGCGTTGAAGGGCCCGGGACCCCTGAAGCTTTCTTT
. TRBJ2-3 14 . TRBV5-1 CASSLGSLPDTQYF TGCGCCAGCAGCTTGGGTAGTCTTCCAGATACGCAGTATTTT
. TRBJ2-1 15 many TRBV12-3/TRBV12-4 CASTFKVREYNEQFF TGTGCCAGCACTTTTAAGGTCAGGGAGTACAATGAGCAGTTCTTC
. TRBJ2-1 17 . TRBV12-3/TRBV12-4 CASSSAPGGGYYNEQFF TGTGCCAGCAGTTCAGCCCCGGGCGGCGGATACTACAATGAGCAGTTCTTC
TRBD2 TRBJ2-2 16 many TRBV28 CASSFMRGVDTGELFF TGTGCCAGCAGTTTTATGCGGGGGGTGGACACCGGGGAGCTGTTTTTT
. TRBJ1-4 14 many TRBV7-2 CASSFSGNNEKLFF TGTGCCAGCAGCTTTTCTGGCAACAATGAAAAACTGTTTTTT
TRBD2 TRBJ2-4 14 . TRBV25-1 CASSEVGGKNIQYF TGTGCCAGCAGTGAAGTGGGGGGGAAAAACATTCAGTACTTC
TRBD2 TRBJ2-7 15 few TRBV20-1 CSARGSGGYPYEQYF TGCAGTGCTAGAGGGAGCGGGGGGTACCCCTACGAGCAGTACTTC
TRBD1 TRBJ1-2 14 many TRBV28 CASSSPGQGFGYTF TGTGCCAGCAGTTCTCCGGGACAGGGGTTCGGCTACACCTTC
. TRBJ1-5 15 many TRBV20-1 CRVAGADKDDQPQHF TGCAGGGTGGCAGGGGCCGACAAAGACGATCAGCCCCAGCATTTT
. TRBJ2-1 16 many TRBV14 CASSPLDSGVTYEQFF TGTGCCAGCAGTCCCTTAGACAGTGGAGTTACGTATGAGCAGTTCTTC
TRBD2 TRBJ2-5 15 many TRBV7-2 CASSLSGGAGETQYF TGTGCCAGCAGCCTTAGCGGGGGGGCCGGAGAGACCCAGTACTTC
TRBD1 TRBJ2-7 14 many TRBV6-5 CASSYGTGVREQYF TGTGCCAGCAGTTACGGGACAGGGGTCCGCGAGCAGTACTTC
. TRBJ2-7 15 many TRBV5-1 CASSFLPTHPYEQYF TGCGCCAGCAGCTTTCTCCCGACCCACCCCTACGAGCAGTACTTC
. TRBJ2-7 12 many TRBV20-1 CSARYGTYEQYF TGCAGTGCTAGATACGGAACCTACGAGCAGTACTTC
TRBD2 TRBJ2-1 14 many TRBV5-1 CASGLAGAANEQFF TGCGCCAGCGGCCTAGCGGGGGCCGCCAATGAGCAGTTCTTC
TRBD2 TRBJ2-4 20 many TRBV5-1 CASSGNPLASGGRAKNIQYF TGCGCCAGCAGCGGCAACCCTCTTGCGAGCGGGGGGCGAGCCAAAAACATTCAGTACTTC
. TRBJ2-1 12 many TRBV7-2 CASSFFRFGQFF TGTGCCAGCAGCTTTTTCAGGTTTGGGCAGTTCTTC
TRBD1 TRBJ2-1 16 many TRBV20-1 CSARDVGTGVDNEQFF TGCAGTGCTAGAGACGTCGGGACAGGGGTCGACAATGAGCAGTTCTTC
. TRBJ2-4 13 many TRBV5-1 CASSRGQGNIQYF TGCGCCAGCAGCCGCGGGCAAGGAAACATTCAGTACTTC
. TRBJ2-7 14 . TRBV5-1 CASSLDIRSDEKYF TGCGCCAGCAGCTTGGATATCAGATCCGACGAGAAGTACTTC
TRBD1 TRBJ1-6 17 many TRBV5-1 CASSTGQGVRSNSPLHF TGCGCCAGCAGCACGGGACAGGGGGTCAGATCAAATTCACCCCTCCACTTT
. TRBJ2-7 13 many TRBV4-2 CASSQGRDHEQYF TGTGCCAGCAGCCAAGGCAGGGACCACGAGCAGTACTTC
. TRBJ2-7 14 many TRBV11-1 CASSLAVRTYEQYF TGTGCCAGCAGCTTAGCAGTACGGACCTACGAGCAGTACTTC
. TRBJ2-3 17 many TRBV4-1 CASSRDSRAKGADTQYF TGCGCCAGCAGCCGAGACTCCCGGGCCAAGGGCGCAGATACGCAGTATTTT
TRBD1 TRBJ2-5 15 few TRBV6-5 CASRRGTGGRETQYF TGTGCCAGCAGGCGTGGGACAGGGGGCCGGGAGACCCAGTACTTC
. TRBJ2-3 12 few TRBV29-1 CSVTRITDTQYF TGCAGCGTTACCAGGATCACAGATACGCAGTATTTT
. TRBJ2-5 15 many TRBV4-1 CASSLGHASRETQYF TGCGCCAGCAGCCTCGGACATGCCTCGAGAGAGACCCAGTACTTC